This T cell receptor beta chain originates from a study of post-analysis software for immune sequencing data. About the study: Disease courses included relapsing-remitting, secondary progressive and progressive-relapsing multiple sclerosis.

V lost 6 bases, J lost 8 bases, and 14 bases lay in between. The CDR3 is 14 amino acids. Unique-molecular-identifier-tagged TCR beta cDNA libraries were used. T cells numbering about 0.85 to 10 million yielded cDNA molecules that totaled about 500,000. TCRdb analysed the PCR reads with MiXCR anew, one entry per CDR3 protein. The table shows 150,000 to 200,000 distinct CDR3 sequences, with 30% to 45% occurring only once. Whole-study findings and limits: Under F measure analysis, samples from one preparation batch co-clustered strongly. The five TRBV segments detected at higher frequency in patients than in controls included TRBV5-6, TRBV5-1 and TRBV20-1.

In the case of this clonotype: Its antigen is unknown.

The sample consisted of blood, taken after autologous hematopoietic stem cell transplantation. The source is a girl aged 5-17 years with multiple sclerosis. The rearrangement uses TRBV12-3 or TRBV12-4 and TRBJ1-6, with D possibly being TRBD1 (5 bases). The CDR3: CASRLGQKDSPLHF. The DNA for the CDR3 is TGTGCCAGCAGGTTGGGGCAAAAGGATTCACCCCTCCACTTT.